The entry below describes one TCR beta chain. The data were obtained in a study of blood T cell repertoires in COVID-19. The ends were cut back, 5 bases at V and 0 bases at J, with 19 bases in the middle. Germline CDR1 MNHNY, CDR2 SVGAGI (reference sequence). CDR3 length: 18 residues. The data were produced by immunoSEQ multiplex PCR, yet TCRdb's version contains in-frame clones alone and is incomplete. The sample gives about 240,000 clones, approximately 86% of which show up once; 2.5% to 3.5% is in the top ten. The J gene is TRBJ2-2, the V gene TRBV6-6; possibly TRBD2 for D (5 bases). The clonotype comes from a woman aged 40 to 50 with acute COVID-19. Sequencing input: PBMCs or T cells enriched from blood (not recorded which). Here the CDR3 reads CASSRVKPGGPNTGELFF. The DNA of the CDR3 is TGTGCCAGCAGTCGGGTAAAACCCGGCGGGCCGAACACCGGGGAGCTGTTTTTT.